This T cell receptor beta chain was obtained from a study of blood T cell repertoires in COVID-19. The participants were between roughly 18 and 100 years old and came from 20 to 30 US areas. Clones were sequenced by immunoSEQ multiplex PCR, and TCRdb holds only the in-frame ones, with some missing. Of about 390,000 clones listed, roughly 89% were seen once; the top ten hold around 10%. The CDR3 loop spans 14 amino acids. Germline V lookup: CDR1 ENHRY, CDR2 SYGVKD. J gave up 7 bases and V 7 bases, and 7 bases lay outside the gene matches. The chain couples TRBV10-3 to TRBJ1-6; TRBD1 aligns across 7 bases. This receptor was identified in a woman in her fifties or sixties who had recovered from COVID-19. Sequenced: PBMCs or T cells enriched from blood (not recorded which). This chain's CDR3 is CAITRDSQNSPLHF. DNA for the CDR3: TGTGCCATCACCAGGGACAGCCAAAATTCACCCCTCCACTTT.